These 13 T cell receptor beta chains were all obtained from the same sample, sequenced in a study of control samples from healthy donors and cancer patients. TCRdb's table, derived via immunoSEQ multiplex PCR, lists solely in-frame clones and lacks some. The repertoire holds about 130,000 clones, with around nine tenths as singletons. Sequenced: blood. All receptors come from a man aged 18-30 years in good health.

The chain links TRBV3-1 (or the pseudogene TRBV3-2) to TRBJ1-6; TRBD1 agrees at 7 bases. Germline values: CDR1 LGHDT, CDR2 YNNKEL (reference sequence). The CDR3 runs to 15 residues. V lost 0 bases to trimming and J lost 10 bases; unmatched junction nucleotides: 6. In nucleotides, the CDR3 is TGTGCCAGCAGCCAAGAGGTCAGGACAGGATCACCCCTCCACTTT. This translates into CASSQEVRTGSPLHF.

The count of this clone is one. This rearrangement joins TRBV9 to TRBJ2-7; 7 bases map to TRBD2. With V trimmed by 0 bases and J by 1 base, 7 bases remained unmatched. The CDR3 extends over 16 amino acids. Per germline, CDR1 SGDLS and CDR2 YYNGEE. CDR3 sequence reads: CASSVGRGAGSYEQYF. DNA for the CDR3: TGTGCCAGCAGCGTAGGGAGAGGAGCGGGGTCCTACGAGCAGTACTTC.

The chain uses TRBV23-1 and TRBJ1-1; 9 nucleotides align to TRBD1. TRBV23-1 falls under the ORF class, with uncertain function. V trimming: 6 bases; J trimming: 2 bases; junction bases outside the gene matches: 25. The length of the CDR3 is 21 residues. In DNA, the CDR3 is TGCGCCAGCAGACGACTACTAGGGCTTCCGACAGGGGGTAAGGATAACACTGAAGCTTTCTTT. This codes for CASRRLLGLPTGGKDNTEAFF.

This clone has just one count. The chain recombines TRBV19 with TRBJ1-1, with TRBD1 matching over 10 bases. The V gene's germline CDR1 is LNHDA and CDR2 SQIVND (reference sequence). V trimming: 6 bases; J trimming: 0 bases; junction bases outside the gene matches: 10. The CDR3 has 17 amino acids. This CDR3 is CASRSIRQGAMNTEAFF. Here the CDR3 DNA reads TGTGCCAGTAGGTCTATAAGACAGGGGGCAATGAACACTGAAGCTTTCTTT.

The rearrangement links TRBV10-3 to TRBJ1-4, with D hard to call. Trimming stripped 0 bases from V and 4 bases from J, with 6 bases between. Per the germline V gene, CDR1 is ENHRY and CDR2 is SYGVKD. The CDR3 has 14 residues. This chain's CDR3 is CAISESGYNEKLFF. CDR3 sequence (DNA): TGTGCCATCAGTGAGTCAGGTTATAATGAAAAACTGTTTTTT.

V usage is TRBV5-1 and J usage is TRBJ2-3; tentatively, D is TRBD2 (5 bases). V lost 1 base, J lost 5 bases, and 17 bases lay in between. The CDR3 totals 16 residues. Germline CDR1 is SGHRS and CDR2 is YFSETQ. The DNA for the CDR3 is TGCGCCAGCAGCTTGAGCGGACCCCGCCGGGGAGATACGCAGTATTTT. It specifies CASSLSGPRRGDTQYF.

The rearrangement joins TRBV5-1 to TRBJ2-5, with a weak D call TRBD1 (6 bases). The CDR3 length is 14 residues. V lost 4 bases and J lost 10, with 20 bases in between. Germline CDR1 is SGHRS and CDR2 is YFSETQ. CDR3 amino acids: CASSILEGHQDQYF. As DNA, the CDR3 is TGCGCCAGCAGCATCCTTGAGGGACACCAAGACCAGTACTTC.

The rearrangement joins TRBV19 to TRBJ1-3; D possibly corresponds to TRBD1 (6 bases). The germline V and J ends were trimmed by 5 bases and 0 bases, with 11 bases remaining between them. The CDR3 extends over 15 amino acids. The germline CDR1 and CDR2 sequences are LNHDA and SQIVND (reference sequence). The CDR3 DNA sequence: TGTGCCAGTAGTCCACAGGGAAGCTCTGGAAACACCATATATTTT. This sequence encodes CASSPQGSSGNTIYF.

This sequence joins TRBV6-1 and TRBJ1-2; D unresolved. V was cut by 0 bases and J by 5 bases, with 13 bases left in between. Germline V gene sequence: CDR1 MNHNS, CDR2 SASEGT. The CDR3 covers 15 residues. The CDR3 DNA is TGTGCCAGCAGTGAAGCGGTGGGCGCAGCATATGGCTACACCTTC. Amino acids: CASSEAVGAAYGYTF.

This clone was seen only once. V and J are TRBV9 and TRBJ2-7; D remains unclear. CDR3 length equals 14 residues. Germline V lookup: CDR1 SGDLS, CDR2 YYNGEE. Trimming cost V 4 bases and J 3 bases, with 14 bases left between them. CDR3 bases: TGTGCCAGCAGCCCGCACAAGCACCGCTACGAGCAGTACTTC. This translates into CASSPHKHRYEQYF.

The rearrangement uses TRBV21-1 and TRBJ1-1. TRBV21-1 has pseudogene status. The CDR3 has 18 residues. The CDR3 here is CASNLKETLSCMNTEAFF. CDR3 coding DNA: TGTGCCAGCAACCTGAAAGAAACCCTCTCATGCATGAACACTGAAGCTTTCTTT.

The chain combines TRBV7-9 with TRBJ1-3, with a possible D match to TRBD1 (6 bases). V dropped 4 bases and J dropped 2 bases, with 18 bases sitting between them. Germline CDR1 is SEHNR and CDR2 is FQNEAQ (reference sequence). The CDR3 is 17 amino acids. The CDR3 spells CASSYLGHSAAGNTIYF. The CDR3 region has the DNA TGTGCCAGCAGCTACTTGGGACATTCCGCGGCTGGAAACACCATATATTTT.

This rearrangement joins TRBV29-1 to TRBJ1-2; possibly TRBD1 for D (6 bases). V was clipped by 7 bases and J by 7 bases, with 19 bases between them. Per germline, CDR1 SQVTM and CDR2 ANQGSEA. CDR3 length: 13 residues. DNA for the CDR3: TGCAGCGCCGAAGGGGGGCCAGGGGCTGGCTACACCTTC. Its translation is CSAEGGPGAGYTF.